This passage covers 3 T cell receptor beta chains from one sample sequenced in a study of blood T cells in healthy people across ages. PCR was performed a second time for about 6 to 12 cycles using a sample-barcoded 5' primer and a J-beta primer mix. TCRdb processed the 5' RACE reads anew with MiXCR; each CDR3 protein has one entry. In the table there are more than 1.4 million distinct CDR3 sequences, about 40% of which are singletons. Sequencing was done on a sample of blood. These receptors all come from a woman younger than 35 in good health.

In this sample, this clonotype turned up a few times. CDR3 nucleotides: TGTGCCAGCAGCTTGTTTCTCCTAGCGGGGAGGGAAGAGACCCAGTACTTC. Translated: CASSLFLLAGREETQYF. This rearrangement joins TRBV7-8 to TRBJ2-5, with 9 bases lining up with TRBD2. CDR1 SGHVS and CDR2 FQNEAQ come from the germline V gene. CDR3 length: 17 amino acids. Losses at the gene ends were 3 bases for V and 3 bases for J; bases not matched to a gene: 11.

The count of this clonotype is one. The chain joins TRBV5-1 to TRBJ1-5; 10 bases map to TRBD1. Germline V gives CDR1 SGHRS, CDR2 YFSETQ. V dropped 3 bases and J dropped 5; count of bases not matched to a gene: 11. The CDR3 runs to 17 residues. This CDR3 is CASSSPLDRGEDQPQHF. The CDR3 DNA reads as TGCGCCAGCAGCTCACCCCTGGACAGGGGGGAGGATCAGCCCCAGCATTTT.

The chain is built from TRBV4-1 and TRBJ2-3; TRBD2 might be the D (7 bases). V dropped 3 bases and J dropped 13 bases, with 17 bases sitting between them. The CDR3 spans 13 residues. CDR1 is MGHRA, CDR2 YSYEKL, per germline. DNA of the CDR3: TGCGCCAGCAGCCAGAGGGGGGGAAGCGCGGAGTATTTT. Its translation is CASSQRGGSAEYF.